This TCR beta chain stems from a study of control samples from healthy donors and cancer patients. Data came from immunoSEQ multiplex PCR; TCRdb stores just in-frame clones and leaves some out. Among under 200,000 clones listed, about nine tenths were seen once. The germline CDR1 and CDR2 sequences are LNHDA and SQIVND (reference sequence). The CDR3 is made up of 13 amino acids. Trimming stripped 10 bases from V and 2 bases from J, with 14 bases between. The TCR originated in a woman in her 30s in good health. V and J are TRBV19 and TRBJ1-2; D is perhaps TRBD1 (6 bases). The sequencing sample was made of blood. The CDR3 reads CATQTTGNYGYTF. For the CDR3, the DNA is TGTGCCACCCAAACCACAGGGAACTATGGCTACACCTTC.